The 3 T cell receptor beta chains below all came from one sample that was sequenced in a study of blood T cells in healthy people across ages. A second about 7 to 11 cycle PCR used barcoded and J-beta primers. TCRdb re-called the 5' RACE reads through MiXCR, storing one row per CDR3 protein. There are about 570,000 distinct CDR3 sequences in the sample; approximately 27% occur only once, and approximately 17% lies in the top ten. Sample: blood. Every receptor here comes from a woman in her 70s in good health.

This chain joins TRBV6-2 or TRBV6-3 and TRBJ2-5; D is possibly TRBD1 (5 bases). The DNA end is more similar to TRBJ2-7, so the J call may be wrong. CDR1 and CDR2 from the germline V gene are MNHEY and SVGEGT. CDR3 length: 14 amino acids. CDR3 nucleotides: TGTGCCAGCAGTTACTCGAGACAGATCTACGAGCAGTACTTC. Its translation is CASSYSRQIYEQYF.

The V and J genes are TRBV12-3 or TRBV12-4 and TRBJ1-1; unclear D gene. Trimming stripped 2 bases from V and 11 bases from J, with 12 bases between. The CDR3 length is 12 residues. In DNA, the CDR3 is TGTGCCAGCAGTTTATCGACTGCAAGGGCTTTCTTT. Translating it yields CASSLSTARAFF.

The rearrangement joins TRBV29-1 to TRBJ2-3, with 7 nucleotides matching TRBD1. This CDR3 is built from 14 residues. After removal of 6 bases from V and 1 base from J, the junction contained 7 bases not matched to a gene. The germline V gene has CDR1 SQVTM and CDR2 ANQGSEA. CDR3 region: CSVRSGTGTDTQYF. CDR3 DNA sequence: TGCAGCGTCCGATCCGGGACAGGCACAGATACGCAGTATTTT.